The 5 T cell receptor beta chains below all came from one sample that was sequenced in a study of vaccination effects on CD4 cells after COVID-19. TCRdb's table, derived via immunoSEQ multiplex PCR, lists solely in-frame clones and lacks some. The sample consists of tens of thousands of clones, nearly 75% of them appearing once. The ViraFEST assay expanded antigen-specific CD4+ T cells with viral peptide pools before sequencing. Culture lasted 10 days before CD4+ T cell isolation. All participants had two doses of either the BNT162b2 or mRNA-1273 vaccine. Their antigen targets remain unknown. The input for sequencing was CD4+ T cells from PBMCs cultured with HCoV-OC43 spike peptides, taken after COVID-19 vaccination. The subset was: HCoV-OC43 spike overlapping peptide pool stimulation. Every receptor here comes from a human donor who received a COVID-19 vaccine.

CDR3 nucleotides: TGTGCCAGCTCATCGTCGGAGGGCTCCTACAATGAGCAGTTCTTC. The encoded protein is CASSSSEGSYNEQFF. V is TRBV18 and J is TRBJ2-1; maybe TRBD2 (6 bases). Per the germline V gene, CDR1 is KGHSH and CDR2 is LQKENI. This CDR3 is built from 15 residues. V was shortened by 5 bases and J by 0 bases, with 11 bases between the two germline ends.

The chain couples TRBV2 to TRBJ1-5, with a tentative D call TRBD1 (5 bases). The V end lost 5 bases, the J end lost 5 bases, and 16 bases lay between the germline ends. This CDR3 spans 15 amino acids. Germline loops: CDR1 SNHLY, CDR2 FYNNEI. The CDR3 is CASSWTPKNYQPQHF. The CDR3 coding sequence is TGTGCCAGCAGTTGGACACCTAAGAATTATCAGCCCCAGCATTTT.

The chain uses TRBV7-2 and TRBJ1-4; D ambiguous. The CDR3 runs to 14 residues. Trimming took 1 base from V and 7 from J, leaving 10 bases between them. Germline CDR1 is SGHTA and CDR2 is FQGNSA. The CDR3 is CASSLGHWGEKLFF. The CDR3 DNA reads TGTGCCAGCAGCTTAGGACACTGGGGTGAAAAACTGTTTTTT. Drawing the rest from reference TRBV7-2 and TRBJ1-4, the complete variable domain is GAGVSQSPSNKVTEKGKDVELRCDPISGHTALYWYRQSLGQGLEFLIYFQGNSAPDKSGLPSDRFSAERTGGSVSTLTIQRTQQEDSAVYLCASSLGHWGEKLFFGSGTQLSVL.

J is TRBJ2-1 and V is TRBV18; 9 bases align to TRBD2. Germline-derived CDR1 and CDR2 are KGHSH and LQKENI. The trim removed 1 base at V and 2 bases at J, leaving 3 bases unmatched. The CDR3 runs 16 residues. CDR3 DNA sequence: TGTGCCAGCTCACCACGGACTAGCGCAGCCTACAATGAGCAGTTCTTC. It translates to CASSPRTSAAYNEQFF.

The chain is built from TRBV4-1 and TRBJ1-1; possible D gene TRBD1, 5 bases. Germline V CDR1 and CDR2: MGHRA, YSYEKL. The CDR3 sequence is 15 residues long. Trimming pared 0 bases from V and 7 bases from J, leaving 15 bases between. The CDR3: CASSQDGRVGGEAFF. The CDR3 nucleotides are TGCGCCAGCAGCCAAGACGGCAGGGTGGGAGGTGAAGCTTTCTTT.